The next 12 T cell receptor beta chains were all read from a single sample in a study of blood T cells in healthy people across ages. A J-beta primer mix and a sample-barcoded 5' primer were used in a second PCR of roughly 6 to 11 cycles. One entry per CDR3 protein, called by TCRdb with MiXCR from the 5' RACE reads. The profile shows around 2 million distinct CDR3 sequences, about two fifths of them singletons. What was sequenced was blood. All receptors come from a human donor in good health.

This clonotype was counted between two and nine times. The chain uses TRBV20-1 and TRBJ1-2; tentatively, D is TRBD1 (6 bases). The CDR3 loop spans 15 amino acids. Germline CDR1 and CDR2: DFQATT and SNEGSKA (reference sequence). Trimming pared 3 bases from V and 1 base from J, leaving 15 bases between. CDR3 DNA sequence: TGCAGTGCTAGGGGTGTGGACAGATTTAACTATGGCTACACCTTC. Its translation is CSARGVDRFNYGYTF.

In this sample, this clonotype turned up a few times. The V gene is TRBV14, the J gene TRBJ2-1; D possibly uses TRBD1 or TRBD2 (5 bases each). V lost 3 bases and J lost 8, with 11 bases in between. The CDR3 covers 13 residues. CDR1 and CDR2 (germline): SGHDN, FVKESK. DNA of the CDR3: TGTGCCAGCAGCCATTCGGGGCCCGATGAGCAGTTCTTC. Its protein is CASSHSGPDEQFF.

At least ten counts were recorded for this clonotype. The V gene is TRBV4-3, the J gene TRBJ2-1, with D tentatively TRBD2 (6 bases). This CDR3 spans 15 amino acids. V was clipped by 0 bases and J by 8 bases, with 14 bases between them. In germline, CDR1 is LGHNA, CDR2 YSLEER. Here the CDR3 DNA reads TGCGCCAGCAGCCAAGAGTACCGCGGGGTGGATGAGCAGTTCTTC. Encoded protein: CASSQEYRGVDEQFF.

This clonotype appeared once. This chain uses TRBV12-3 or TRBV12-4 with TRBJ1-2, with no clear D. The CDR3 runs 15 residues. Deletions cut 4 bases from V and 8 bases from J, with 20 bases between. The CDR3 loop reads CASSSARADFRGYTF. For the CDR3, the DNA is TGTGCCAGCAGTTCCGCCCGAGCAGATTTTCGCGGCTACACCTTC.

The V gene is TRBV7-3, the J gene TRBJ2-1; D is undetermined. CDR1 and CDR2 (germline): SGHTA, FQGTGA. This CDR3 contains 13 residues. Trimming stripped 2 bases from V and 6 bases from J, with 8 bases between. This chain's CDR3 is CASSLEFSNEQFF. Here the CDR3 DNA reads TGTGCCAGCAGCTTAGAATTTTCCAATGAGCAGTTCTTC.

The chain has TRBV5-5 and TRBJ2-6; a weak D match, TRBD2 (6 bases). The CDR3 consists of 19 residues. With 0 bases removed from V and 1 base from J, the gap between germline ends came to 17 bases. Germline CDR1 SGHKS, CDR2 YYEKEE (reference sequence). CDR3 bases: TGTGCCAGCAGCTTGGGAATTTCGGGGGTGCAATCTGGGGCCAACGTCCTGACTTTC. It encodes CASSLGISGVQSGANVLTF.

The V call is TRBV7-9, the J call TRBJ1-1; possible D gene TRBD1, 6 bases. CDR1 is SEHNR, CDR2 FQNEAQ, per germline (reference sequence). The CDR3 extends over 15 amino acids. V was shortened by 6 bases and J by 3 bases, with 17 bases between the two germline ends. The CDR3, as DNA: TGTGCCAGCAGTCGCAACAGGGAACGGGACACTGAAGCTTTCTTT. It codes for CASSRNRERDTEAFF.

This chain links TRBV28 with TRBJ2-5, with no clear D. The DNA end is a closer match to TRBJ2-7, so the J assignment may be wrong. In germline, CDR1 is MDHEN, CDR2 SYDVKM. The CDR3 length is 12 residues. The CDR3 loop is CASSLQDDEQYF. The CDR3 DNA reads as TGTGCCAGCAGTTTGCAGGACGACGAGCAGTACTTC.

V gene TRBV7-2 combines with J gene TRBJ1-1; D unclear. V lost 3 bases to trimming and J lost 1 base, with 18 bases between them. The CDR3 extends over 17 amino acids. CDR1 and CDR2 from the germline V gene are SGHTA and FQGNSA. The CDR3 nucleotides are TGTGCCAGCAGCTTGCCAACGACGGAAACCTGGAACACTGAAGCTTTCTTT. Translated, it gives CASSLPTTETWNTEAFF.

The chain uses TRBV13 and TRBJ1-2; D call uncertain. Germline V gives CDR1 PRHDT, CDR2 FYEKMQ (reference sequence). V was trimmed by 1 base and J by 1 base, leaving 10 bases between them. This CDR3 is 15 amino acids long. The CDR3 spells CASSLVDGFNYGYTF. CDR3 nucleotides: TGTGCCAGCAGCTTAGTGGACGGCTTTAACTATGGCTACACCTTC.

V usage is TRBV3-1 and J usage is TRBJ2-2, with a possible D match to TRBD2 (6 bases). The germline V gene encodes CDR1 LGHDT and CDR2 YNNKEL (reference sequence). The CDR3 has 17 amino acids. Deletions cut 1 base from V and 0 bases from J, with 12 bases between. As DNA, the CDR3 is TGTGCCAGCAGCCAAGGTCTGGCGGGGACGAACACCGGGGAGCTGTTTTTT. Its translation is CASSQGLAGTNTGELFF.

This clonotype was seen just once. The chain couples TRBV15 to TRBJ1-1, with D possibly TRBD1 on 5 matching bases. Germline CDR1 is LNHNV and CDR2 is YYDKDF (reference sequence). The CDR3 is made up of 14 amino acids. The V end was cut by 0 bases, the J end by 6 bases, with 11 bases between. Here the CDR3 DNA reads TGTGCCACCAGCAGAGAATCGGGGACCCCTGAAGCTTTCTTT. This translates into CATSRESGTPEAFF. The full variable domain, its missing parts supplied by reference TRBV15 and TRBJ1-1, is DAMVIQNPRYQVTQFGKPVTLSCSQTLNHNVMYWYQQKSSQAPKLLFHYYDKDFNNEADTPDNFQSRRPNTSFCFLDIRSPGLGDTAMYLCATSRESGTPEAFFGQGTRLTVV.